Listed here are 10 T cell receptor beta chains from one sample, sequenced in a study of blood T cell repertoires in COVID-19. This table comes from immunoSEQ multiplex PCR, and its TCRdb copy is limited to in-frame clones, with some not included. The profile shows some 350,000 clones, around 87% of them singletons. Sequences were obtained from PBMCs or T cells enriched from blood (not recorded which). These receptors originate from a woman under 40 who had recovered from COVID-19.

V is TRBV5-4 and J is TRBJ1-1; maybe TRBD1 (6 bases). The CDR3 is 16 residues long. CDR1 SGHNT and CDR2 YYREEE come from the germline V gene (reference sequence). Trimming took off 4 bases at V and 1 base at J, with 17 bases between the two ends. The DNA for the CDR3 is TGTGCCAGCAGCCGGCTATACGGACAGCCGAACACTGAAGCTTTCTTT. Translated, it gives CASSRLYGQPNTEAFF.

This clone was seen only once. The J gene is TRBJ1-2, the V gene TRBV12-5; D call uncertain. V gave up 1 base and J gave up 8 bases, with 17 bases separating them. This CDR3 is 15 amino acids long. Germline CDR1 and CDR2: LGHNT and FRNRAP. CDR3 coding DNA: TGTGCTAGTGGTTTGGGCCTCCTACAGAAGCGGGGCTACACCTTC. It codes for CASGLGLLQKRGYTF.

The chain uses TRBV7-2 and TRBJ1-1, with D uncertain. V lost 1 base, J lost 11 bases, and 14 bases lay in between. The length of the CDR3 is 13 residues. CDR1 is SGHTA and CDR2 is FQGNSA in the germline V gene. CDR3 nucleotides: TGTGCCAGCAGCTTAGAGGTCGGCAGGCTGGCTTTCTTT. Protein sequence: CASSLEVGRLAFF.

In nucleotides, the CDR3 is TGTGCCAGCAGTCCCCCCAGGCCTAACTATGGCTACACCTTC. Translation gives CASSPPRPNYGYTF. This chain joins TRBV28 and TRBJ1-2, with unresolved D. This CDR3 has 14 amino acids. The germline gives CDR1 MDHEN, CDR2 SYDVKM. V was pared by 5 bases and J by 0 bases, with 10 bases between.

This chain links TRBV3-1 (or the pseudogene TRBV3-2) with TRBJ2-3, with D possibly TRBD2 on 7 matching bases. Looked up from germline, CDR1 is LGHDT and CDR2 is YNNKEL (reference sequence). This CDR3 is built from 16 residues. V lost 4 bases to trimming and J lost 3 bases, with 17 bases between them. This CDR3 is CASSRRGGAITDTQYF. The DNA of the CDR3 is TGTGCCAGCAGCCGCCGAGGGGGGGCTATAACAGATACGCAGTATTTT.

The V gene is TRBV7-8, the J gene TRBJ2-5, with D possibly being TRBD1 (6 bases). The CDR3 is 14 amino acids. Germline V CDR1 and CDR2: SGHVS, FQNEAQ. The ends were cut back, 5 bases at V and 6 bases at J, with 16 bases in the middle. The CDR3 here is CASSLRSGVKTQYF. The CDR3 DNA follows: TGTGCCAGCAGCCTCCGGTCAGGGGTGAAGACCCAGTACTTC.

This sequence joins TRBV4-1 and TRBJ2-5; D is unclear. Germline V gene sequence: CDR1 MGHRA, CDR2 YSYEKL. This CDR3 is 15 amino acids long. Between the trimmed V and J ends, which lost 4 bases and 1 base, there was a span of 13 bases. The CDR3 DNA is TGCGCCAGCAGCCTTGTAGCTCGGCGCCAAGAGACCCAGTACTTC. Translated: CASSLVARRQETQYF.

The chain couples TRBV18 to TRBJ2-5; TRBD1 is a possible D gene (5 bases). Trimming shortened V by 3 bases and J by 1 base, and 12 bases separated the two germline ends. The CDR3 has 15 residues. Germline V CDR1 and CDR2: KGHSH, LQKENI. The CDR3 loop is CASSPRQNSQETQYF. The DNA for the CDR3 is TGTGCCAGCTCACCCCGACAGAATAGCCAAGAGACCCAGTACTTC.

The chain couples TRBV4-2 to TRBJ1-2; 11 bases line up with TRBD1. From germline, CDR1 is LGHNA and CDR2 YNFKEQ. J gave up 3 bases and V 1 base, and 1 base lay outside the gene matches. The CDR3 covers 15 residues. The CDR3 spells CASSQGTGGHYGYTF. DNA of the CDR3: TGTGCCAGCAGCCAAGGGACAGGGGGCCACTATGGCTACACCTTC.

The V gene is TRBV7-2, the J gene TRBJ1-2; D is perhaps TRBD1 (6 bases). Germline-derived CDR1 and CDR2 are SGHTA and FQGNSA. The CDR3 runs to 18 residues. Trimming stripped 1 base from V and 2 bases from J, with 20 bases between. CDR3: CASSLGTAGRGGNYGYTF. The DNA for the CDR3 is TGTGCCAGCAGCTTAGGTACCGCAGGGAGAGGGGGAAACTATGGCTACACCTTC.